This TCR beta chain was found in a study of control samples from healthy donors and cancer patients. Here immunoSEQ multiplex PCR was the method, and the copy in TCRdb shows in-frame clones only, minus some. Counted here are roughly 90,000 clones, over 90% occurring once; the ten biggest clones make up over 1.3%. The V and J ends lost 7 bases and 4 bases, in that order; junction bases with no gene match: 1. The CDR3 extends over 12 amino acids. V usage is TRBV12-3 or TRBV12-4 and J usage is TRBJ2-7; TRBD1 agrees at 10 bases. The source is a young woman in good health. Sequencing was carried out using blood. The CDR3 reads CASKGQGYEQYF. The CDR3 DNA reads as TGTGCCAGCAAGGGACAGGGGTACGAGCAGTACTTC.